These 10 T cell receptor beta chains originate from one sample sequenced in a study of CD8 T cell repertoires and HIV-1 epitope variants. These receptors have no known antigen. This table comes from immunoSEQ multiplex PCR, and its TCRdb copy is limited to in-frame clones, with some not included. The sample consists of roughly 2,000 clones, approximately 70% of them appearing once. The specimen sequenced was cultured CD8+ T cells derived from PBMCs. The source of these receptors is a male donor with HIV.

The DNA for the CDR3 is TGTGCCAGTAGTCCTCCGGGACAAACCTACGAGCAGTACTTC. The encoded protein is CASSPPGQTYEQYF. The chain carries TRBV19 and TRBJ2-7; the D gene is possibly TRBD1 (6 bases). Trimming pared 5 bases from V and 2 bases from J, leaving 13 bases between. CDR1 is LNHDA and CDR2 is SQIVND in the germline V gene (reference sequence). The CDR3 spans 14 residues.

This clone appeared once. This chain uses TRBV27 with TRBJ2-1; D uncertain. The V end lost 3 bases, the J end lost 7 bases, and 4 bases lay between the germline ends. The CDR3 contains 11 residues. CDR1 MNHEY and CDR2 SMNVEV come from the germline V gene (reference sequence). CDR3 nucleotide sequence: TGTGCCAGCAGTTTGGGGAATGAGCAGTTCTTC. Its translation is CASSLGNEQFF.

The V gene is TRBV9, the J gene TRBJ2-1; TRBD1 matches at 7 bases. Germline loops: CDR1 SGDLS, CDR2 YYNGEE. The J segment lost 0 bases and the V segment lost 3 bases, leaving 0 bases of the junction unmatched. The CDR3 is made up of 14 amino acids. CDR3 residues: CASSGDSSYNEQFF. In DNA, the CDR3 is TGTGCCAGCAGCGGGGACAGCTCCTACAATGAGCAGTTCTTC.

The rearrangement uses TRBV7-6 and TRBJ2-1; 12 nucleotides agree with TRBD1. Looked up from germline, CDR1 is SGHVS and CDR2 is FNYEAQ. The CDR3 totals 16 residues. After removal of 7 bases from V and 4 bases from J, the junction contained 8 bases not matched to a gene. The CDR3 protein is CASTPGQGAAYNEQFF. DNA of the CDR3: TGTGCCAGCACCCCGGGACAGGGGGCCGCGTACAATGAGCAGTTCTTC.

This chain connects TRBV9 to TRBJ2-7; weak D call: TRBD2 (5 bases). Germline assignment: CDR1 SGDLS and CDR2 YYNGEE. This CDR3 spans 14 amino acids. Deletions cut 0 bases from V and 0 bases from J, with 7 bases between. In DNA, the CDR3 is TGTGCCAGCAGCGTAGAAGGGAGCTCCTACGAGCAGTACTTC. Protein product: CASSVEGSSYEQYF.

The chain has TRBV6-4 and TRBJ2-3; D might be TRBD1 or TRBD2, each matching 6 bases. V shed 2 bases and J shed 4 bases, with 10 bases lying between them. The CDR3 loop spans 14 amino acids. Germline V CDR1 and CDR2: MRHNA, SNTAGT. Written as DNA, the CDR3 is TGTGCCAGCAGTGACGGGGGGCAGGCAGATACGCAGTATTTT. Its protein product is CASSDGGQADTQYF.

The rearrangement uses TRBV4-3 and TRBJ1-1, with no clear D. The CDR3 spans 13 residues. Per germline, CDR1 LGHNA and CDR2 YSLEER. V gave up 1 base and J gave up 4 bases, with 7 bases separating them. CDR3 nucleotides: TGCGCCAGCAGCCAAGTATTCGGCACTGAAGCTTTCTTT. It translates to CASSQVFGTEAFF.

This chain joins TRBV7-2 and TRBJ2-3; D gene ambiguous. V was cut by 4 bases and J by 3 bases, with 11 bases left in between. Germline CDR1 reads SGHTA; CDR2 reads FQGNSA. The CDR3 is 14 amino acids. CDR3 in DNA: TGTGCCAGCAGCTCCGTACTGGCGACAGATACGCAGTATTTT. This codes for CASSSVLATDTQYF.

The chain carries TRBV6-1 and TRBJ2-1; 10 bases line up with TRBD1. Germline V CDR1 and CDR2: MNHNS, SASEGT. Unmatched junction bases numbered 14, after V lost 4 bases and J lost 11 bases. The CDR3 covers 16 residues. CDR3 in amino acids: CASSVLGTGASVKQFF. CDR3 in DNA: TGTGCCAGCAGTGTCTTAGGGACAGGGGCGAGTGTGAAGCAGTTCTTC.

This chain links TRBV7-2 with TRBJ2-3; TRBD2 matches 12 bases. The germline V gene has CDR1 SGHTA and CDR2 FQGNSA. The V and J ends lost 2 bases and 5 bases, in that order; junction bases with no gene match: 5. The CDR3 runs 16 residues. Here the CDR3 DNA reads TGTGCCAGCAGCTTACTAGCGGGAGGGCATGGAGATACGCAGTATTTT. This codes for CASSLLAGGHGDTQYF. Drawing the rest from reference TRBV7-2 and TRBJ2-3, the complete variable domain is GAGVSQSPSNKVTEKGKDVELRCDPISGHTALYWYRQSLGQGLEFLIYFQGNSAPDKSGLPSDRFSAERTGGSVSTLTIQRTQQEDSAVYLCASSLLAGGHGDTQYFGPGTRLTVL.